The present TCR beta chain was sequenced within a study of cytotoxic CD8 clonotypes in ibrutinib-treated CLL. Notes on the study in general: Under treatment, the uncommon public clonotypes either contracted or remained stable.

Only one count was recorded for this clone. Its antigen is unknown. Here immunoSEQ multiplex PCR was the method, and the copy in TCRdb shows in-frame clones only, minus some. The table has roughly 300,000 clones, approximately 76% seen once. For TCR beta libraries, roughly 1.9 micrograms of genomic DNA were obtained from cryopreserved PBMCs. This CDR3 is 13 amino acids long. Looked up from germline, CDR1 is SNHLY and CDR2 is FYNNEI. Trimming removed 7 bases at V and 1 base at J, with 10 bases between. Sequencing was performed on PBMCs, taken at disease progression, from a patient treated with ibrutinib. This clonotype was obtained from a human donor with chronic lymphocytic leukemia. This chain uses TRBV2 with TRBJ2-5; D is undetermined. CDR3 sequence reads: CASIRGTQETQYF. The CDR3 region has the DNA TGTGCCAGCATCCGAGGCACCCAAGAGACCCAGTACTTC.